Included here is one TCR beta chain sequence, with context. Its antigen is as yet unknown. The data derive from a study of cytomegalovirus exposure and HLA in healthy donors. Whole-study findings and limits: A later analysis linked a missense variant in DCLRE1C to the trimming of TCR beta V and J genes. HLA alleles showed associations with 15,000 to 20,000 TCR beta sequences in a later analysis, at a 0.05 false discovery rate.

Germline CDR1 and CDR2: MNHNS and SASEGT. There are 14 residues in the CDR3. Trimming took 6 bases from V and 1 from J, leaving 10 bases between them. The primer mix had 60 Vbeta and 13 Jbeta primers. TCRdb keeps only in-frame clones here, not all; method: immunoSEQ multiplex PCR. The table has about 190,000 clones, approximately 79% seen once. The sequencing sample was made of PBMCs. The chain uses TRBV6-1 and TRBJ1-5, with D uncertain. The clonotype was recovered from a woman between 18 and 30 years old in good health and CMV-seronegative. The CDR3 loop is CASSRQQSNQPQHF. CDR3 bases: TGTGCCAGCAGCCGTCAACAAAGCAATCAGCCCCAGCATTTT.